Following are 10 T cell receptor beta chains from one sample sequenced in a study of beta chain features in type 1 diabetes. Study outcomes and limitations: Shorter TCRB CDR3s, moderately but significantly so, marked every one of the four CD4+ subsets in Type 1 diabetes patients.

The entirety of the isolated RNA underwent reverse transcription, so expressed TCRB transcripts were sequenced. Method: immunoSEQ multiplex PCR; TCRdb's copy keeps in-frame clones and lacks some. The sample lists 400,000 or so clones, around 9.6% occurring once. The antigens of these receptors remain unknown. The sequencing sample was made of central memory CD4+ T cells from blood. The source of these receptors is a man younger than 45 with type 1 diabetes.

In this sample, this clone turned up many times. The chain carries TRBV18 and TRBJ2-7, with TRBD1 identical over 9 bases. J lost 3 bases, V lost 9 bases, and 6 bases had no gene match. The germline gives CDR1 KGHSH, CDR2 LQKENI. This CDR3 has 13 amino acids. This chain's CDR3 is CASSGQGGYEQYF. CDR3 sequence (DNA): TGTGCCAGTTCGGGACAGGGAGGCTACGAGCAGTACTTC. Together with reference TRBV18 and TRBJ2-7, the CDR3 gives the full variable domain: NAGVMQNPRHLVRRRGQEARLRCSPMKGHSHVYWYRQLPEEGLKFMVYLQKENIIDESGMPKERFSAEFPKEGPSILRIQQVVRGDSAAYFCASSGQGGYEQYFGPGTRLTVT.

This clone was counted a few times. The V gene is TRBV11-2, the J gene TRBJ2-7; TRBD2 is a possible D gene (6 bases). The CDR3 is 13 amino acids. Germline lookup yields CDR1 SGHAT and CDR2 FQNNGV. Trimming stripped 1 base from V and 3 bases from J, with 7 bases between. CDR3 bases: TGTGCCAGCAGCTTAGGGGGGGACTACGAGCAGTACTTC. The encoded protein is CASSLGGDYEQYF.

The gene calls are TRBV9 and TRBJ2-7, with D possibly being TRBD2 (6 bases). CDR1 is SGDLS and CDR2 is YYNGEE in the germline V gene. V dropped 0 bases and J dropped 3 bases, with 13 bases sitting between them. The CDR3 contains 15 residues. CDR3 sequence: CASSVGGENSYEQYF. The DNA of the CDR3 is TGTGCCAGCAGCGTAGGGGGGGAGAATAGCTACGAGCAGTACTTC.

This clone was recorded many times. CDR3 sequence: CASSPQTGTGGTQYF. The CDR3 DNA reads TGTGCCAGCTCACCACAGACTGGGACAGGGGGGACGCAGTATTTT. The rearrangement links TRBV18 to TRBJ2-3; 11 bases map to TRBD1. There are 15 residues in the CDR3. The V gene's germline CDR1 is KGHSH and CDR2 LQKENI. V gave up 1 base and J gave up 9 bases; unmatched junction bases: 6.

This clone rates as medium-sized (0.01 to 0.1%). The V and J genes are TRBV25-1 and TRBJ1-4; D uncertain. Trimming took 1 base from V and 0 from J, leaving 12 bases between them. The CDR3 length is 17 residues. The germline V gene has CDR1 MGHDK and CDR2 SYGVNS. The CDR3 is CASSESPGRPTNEKLFF. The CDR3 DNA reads TGTGCCAGCAGTGAATCTCCCGGCAGACCAACTAATGAAAAACTGTTTTTT.

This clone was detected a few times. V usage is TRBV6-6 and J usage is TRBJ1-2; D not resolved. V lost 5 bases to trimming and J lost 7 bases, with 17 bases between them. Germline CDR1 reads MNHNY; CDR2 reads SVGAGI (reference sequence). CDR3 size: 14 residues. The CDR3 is CASSARPESAGYTF. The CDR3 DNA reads TGTGCCAGCAGTGCCCGCCCAGAGTCGGCTGGCTACACCTTC.

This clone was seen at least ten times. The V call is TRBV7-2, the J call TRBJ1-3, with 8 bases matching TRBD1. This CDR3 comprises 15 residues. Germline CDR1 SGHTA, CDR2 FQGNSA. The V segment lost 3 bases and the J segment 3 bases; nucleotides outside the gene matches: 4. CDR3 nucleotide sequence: TGTGCCAGCAGCTTGCAGGGGACAGGTGGAAACACCATATATTTT. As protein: CASSLQGTGGNTIYF.

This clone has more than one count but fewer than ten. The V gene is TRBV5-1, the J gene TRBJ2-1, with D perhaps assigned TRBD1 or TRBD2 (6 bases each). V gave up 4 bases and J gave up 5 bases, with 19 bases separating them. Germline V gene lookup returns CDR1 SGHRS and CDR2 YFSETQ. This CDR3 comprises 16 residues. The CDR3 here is CASSHGLGGPHNEQFF. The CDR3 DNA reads TGCGCCAGCAGCCACGGCCTGGGGGGCCCCCACAATGAGCAGTTCTTC.

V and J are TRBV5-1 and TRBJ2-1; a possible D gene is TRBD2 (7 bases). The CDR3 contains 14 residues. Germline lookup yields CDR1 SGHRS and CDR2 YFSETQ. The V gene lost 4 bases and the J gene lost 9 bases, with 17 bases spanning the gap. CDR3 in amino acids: CASSPQGGESEQFF. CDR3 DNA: TGCGCCAGCAGCCCACAGGGAGGGGAGAGTGAGCAGTTCTTC.

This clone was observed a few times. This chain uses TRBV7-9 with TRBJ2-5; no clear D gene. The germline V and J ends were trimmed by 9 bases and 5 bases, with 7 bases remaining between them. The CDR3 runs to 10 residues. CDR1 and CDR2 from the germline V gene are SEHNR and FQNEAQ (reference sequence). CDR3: CASGVETQYF. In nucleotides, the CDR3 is TGTGCCAGTGGGGTGGAGACCCAGTACTTC.